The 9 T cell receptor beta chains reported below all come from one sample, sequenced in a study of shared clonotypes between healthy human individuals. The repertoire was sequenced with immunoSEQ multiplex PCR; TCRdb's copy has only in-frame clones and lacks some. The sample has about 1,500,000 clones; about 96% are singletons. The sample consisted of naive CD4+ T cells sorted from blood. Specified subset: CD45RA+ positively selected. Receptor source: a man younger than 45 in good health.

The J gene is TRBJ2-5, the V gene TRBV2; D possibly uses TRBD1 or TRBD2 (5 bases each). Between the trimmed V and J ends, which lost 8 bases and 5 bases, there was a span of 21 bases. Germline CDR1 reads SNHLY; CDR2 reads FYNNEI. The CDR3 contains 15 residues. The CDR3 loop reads CASGAWGLRGETQYF. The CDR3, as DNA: TGTGCCAGCGGGGCGTGGGGCCTCAGAGGGGAGACCCAGTACTTC. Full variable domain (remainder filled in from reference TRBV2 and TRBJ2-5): EPEVTQTPSHQVTQMGQEVILRCVPISNHLYFYWYRQILGQKVEFLVSFYNNEISEKSEIFDDQFSVERPDGSNFTLKIRSTKLEDSAMYFCASGAWGLRGETQYFGPGTRLLVL.

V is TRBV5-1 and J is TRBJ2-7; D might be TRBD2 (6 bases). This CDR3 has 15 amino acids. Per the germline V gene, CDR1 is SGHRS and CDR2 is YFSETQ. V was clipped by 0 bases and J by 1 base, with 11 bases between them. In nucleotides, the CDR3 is TGCGCCAGCAGCTTGGAGACACTAGCATCCTACGAGCAGTACTTC. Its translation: CASSLETLASYEQYF.

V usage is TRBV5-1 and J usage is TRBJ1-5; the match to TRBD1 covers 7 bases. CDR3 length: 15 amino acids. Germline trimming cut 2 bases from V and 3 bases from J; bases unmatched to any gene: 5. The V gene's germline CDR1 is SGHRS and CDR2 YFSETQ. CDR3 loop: CASSLGGTVNQPQHF. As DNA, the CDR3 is TGCGCCAGCAGCTTAGGAGGGACAGTCAATCAGCCCCAGCATTTT.

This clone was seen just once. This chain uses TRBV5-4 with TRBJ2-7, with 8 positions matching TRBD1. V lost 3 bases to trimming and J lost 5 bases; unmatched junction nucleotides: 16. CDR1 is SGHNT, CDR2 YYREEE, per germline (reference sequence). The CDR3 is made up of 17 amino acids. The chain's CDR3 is CASSSLQGQGKYDEQYF. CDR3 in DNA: TGTGCCAGCAGCTCCCTACAAGGACAGGGAAAGTACGACGAGCAGTACTTC. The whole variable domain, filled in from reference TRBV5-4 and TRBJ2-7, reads ETGVTQSPTHLIKTRGQQVTLRCSSQSGHNTVSWYQQALGQGPQFIFQYYREEENGRGNFPPRFSGLQFPNYSSELNVNALELDDSALYLCASSSLQGQGKYDEQYFGPGTRLTVT.

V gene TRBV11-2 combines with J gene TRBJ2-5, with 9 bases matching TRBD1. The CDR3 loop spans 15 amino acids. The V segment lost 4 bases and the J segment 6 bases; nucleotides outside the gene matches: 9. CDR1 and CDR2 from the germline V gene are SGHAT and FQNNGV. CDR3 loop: CASSSTGGAIQTQYF. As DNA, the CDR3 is TGTGCCAGCAGCTCTACAGGGGGCGCGATCCAGACCCAGTACTTC.

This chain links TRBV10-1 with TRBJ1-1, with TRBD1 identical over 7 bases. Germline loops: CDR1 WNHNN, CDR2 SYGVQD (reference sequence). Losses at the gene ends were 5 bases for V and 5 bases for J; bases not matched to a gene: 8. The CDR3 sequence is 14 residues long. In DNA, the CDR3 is TGCGCCAGCAGTCCCTCCGTCAGGGGGACTGAAGCTTTCTTT. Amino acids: CASSPSVRGTEAFF.

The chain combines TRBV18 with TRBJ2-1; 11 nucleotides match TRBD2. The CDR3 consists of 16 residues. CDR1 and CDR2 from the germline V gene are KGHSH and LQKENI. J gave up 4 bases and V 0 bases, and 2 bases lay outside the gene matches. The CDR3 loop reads CASSPPLAGGYNEQFF. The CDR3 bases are TGTGCCAGCTCACCACCCCTAGCGGGAGGTTACAATGAGCAGTTCTTC.

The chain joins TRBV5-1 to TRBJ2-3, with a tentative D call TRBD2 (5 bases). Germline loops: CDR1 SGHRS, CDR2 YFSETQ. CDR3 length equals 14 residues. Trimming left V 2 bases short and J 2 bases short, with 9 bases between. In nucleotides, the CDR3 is TGCGCCAGCAGCTTACCGGGGAACACAGATACGCAGTATTTT. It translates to CASSLPGNTDTQYF. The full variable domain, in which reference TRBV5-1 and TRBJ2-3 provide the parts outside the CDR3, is KAGVTQTPRYLIKTRGQQVTLSCSPISGHRSVSWYQQTPGQGLQFLFEYFSETQRNKGNFPGRFSGRQFSNSRSEMNVSTLELGDSALYLCASSLPGNTDTQYFGPGTRLTVL.

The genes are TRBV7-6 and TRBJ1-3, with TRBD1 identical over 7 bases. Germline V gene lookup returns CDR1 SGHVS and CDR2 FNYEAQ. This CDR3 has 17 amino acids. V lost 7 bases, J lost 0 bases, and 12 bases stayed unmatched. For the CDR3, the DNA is TGTGCCAGCAAACCAGTCCCAGGGGGATCCTCTGGAAACACCATATATTTT. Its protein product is CASKPVPGGSSGNTIYF.